This TCR beta chain was captured in a study of shared clonotypes between healthy human individuals. Adult donors, all healthy and HIV-negative, had no recent acute infections or vaccinations. Assay used: immunoSEQ multiplex PCR; TCRdb lists only in-frame clones, some missing. This table has approximately 470,000 clones, around 73% appearing once. CDR1 LGHNA and CDR2 YSLEER come from the germline V gene. The ends were cut back, 1 base at V and 2 bases at J, with 5 bases in the middle. The CDR3 is 13 amino acids. This clone was counted once. The material sequenced was PBMCs. This rearrangement joins TRBV4-3 to TRBJ1-1; D ambiguous. The receptor was derived from a woman aged 40 to 49 in good health. Some clones in this sample may be carry-over from other donors' samples. The CDR3 DNA reads TGCGCCAGCAGCCAAGTAAGAAACACTGAAGCTTTCTTT. As protein: CASSQVRNTEAFF.